The 31 T cell receptor beta chains given below trace back to one sample, sequenced in a study of human T cells and chemical hapten exposure. The sample's time point: healthy volunteer bleed at 6 weeks. Unfractionated whole blood yielded total RNA. TCRdb reprocessed the RACE reads with MiXCR, giving one entry per CDR3 protein. The sample shows about 34,000 distinct CDR3 sequences, 4.5% to 5.5% of them seen only once. Sequencing used whole blood. The receptors originated from a human donor in good health. Some clones in this sample may be carry-over from other donors' samples.

This clonotype was seen more than once but under ten times. This chain joins TRBV18 and TRBJ1-4, with TRBD1 matching 7 bases. The germline CDR1 and CDR2 sequences are KGHSH and LQKENI. J was trimmed by 3 bases and V by 4 bases; bases with no gene match: 2. The CDR3 loop spans 14 amino acids. The CDR3 bases are TGTGCCAGCTCACACCAGGGGGCTAATGAAAAACTGTTTTTT. Protein: CASSHQGANEKLFF.

This clonotype was seen at least ten times. The chain is built from TRBV5-1 and TRBJ2-5, with 11 bases identical to TRBD1. The CDR3 length is 15 residues. Germline CDR1 SGHRS, CDR2 YFSETQ. With 4 bases clipped from V and 5 bases from J, the junction kept 7 bases outside the gene matches. As DNA, the CDR3 is TGCGCCAGCAGCCTAGGACAGGGGGCGCGGGAGACCCAGTACTTC. It is translated as CASSLGQGARETQYF. The full variable domain, in which reference TRBV5-1 and TRBJ2-5 provide the parts outside the CDR3, is KAGVTQTPRYLIKTRGQQVTLSCSPISGHRSVSWYQQTPGQGLQFLFEYFSETQRNKGNFPGRFSGRQFSNSRSEMNVSTLELGDSALYLCASSLGQGARETQYFGPGTRLLVL.

This clonotype was counted ten times or more. The J gene is TRBJ2-5, the V gene TRBV20-1, with D uncertain. The V gene's germline CDR1 is DFQATT and CDR2 SNEGSKA (reference sequence). With 2 bases removed from V and 2 bases from J, the gap between germline ends came to 9 bases. The CDR3 sequence is 13 residues long. CDR3 in amino acids: CSARNYLQETQYF. The CDR3 nucleotides read TGCAGTGCTAGAAACTACCTTCAAGAGACCCAGTACTTC.

This chain uses TRBV30 with TRBJ1-1; weak D call: TRBD1 (5 bases). Germline V gene lookup returns CDR1 GTSNPN and CDR2 SVGIG (reference sequence). The CDR3 is made up of 14 amino acids. V shed 3 bases and J shed 4 bases, with 15 bases lying between them. The CDR3 spells CAWSGTGEATEAFF. The CDR3 DNA is TGTGCCTGGAGCGGGACGGGGGAGGCCACTGAAGCTTTCTTT.

The chain uses TRBV5-1 and TRBJ1-2; unclear D gene. V lost 4 bases to trimming and J lost 2 bases, with 12 bases between them. This CDR3 is 14 amino acids long. Per germline, CDR1 SGHRS and CDR2 YFSETQ. The CDR3: CASSPQTENYGYTF. CDR3 in DNA: TGCGCCAGCAGCCCCCAGACGGAAAACTATGGCTACACCTTC. Using reference TRBV5-1 and TRBJ1-2 for the parts outside the CDR3, the full variable domain is KAGVTQTPRYLIKTRGQQVTLSCSPISGHRSVSWYQQTPGQGLQFLFEYFSETQRNKGNFPGRFSGRQFSNSRSEMNVSTLELGDSALYLCASSPQTENYGYTFGSGTRLTVV.

This clonotype was seen ten or more times. V usage is TRBV5-5 and J usage is TRBJ2-7; D could derive from TRBD1 or TRBD2 (5 bases each). Trimming shortened V by 4 bases and J by 5 bases, and 7 bases separated the two germline ends. This CDR3 is 11 amino acids long. CDR1 and CDR2 (germline): SGHKS, YYEKEE (reference sequence). Written as DNA, the CDR3 is TGTGCCAGCAGCCTGGGACACGAGCAGTACTTC. This sequence encodes CASSLGHEQYF.

This clonotype has more than one count but fewer than ten. The chain uses TRBV3-1 and TRBJ2-3; a weak D match, TRBD2 (6 bases). The CDR3 is 15 residues long. Germline V gene lookup returns CDR1 LGHDT and CDR2 YNNKEL (reference sequence). The ends were cut back, 1 base at V and 3 bases at J, with 11 bases in the middle. CDR3 loop: CASSQVGRGTDTQYF. The DNA for the CDR3 is TGTGCCAGCAGCCAAGTTGGACGGGGGACAGATACGCAGTATTTT.

This clonotype was found a few times. The chain is built from TRBV20-1 and TRBJ1-2; D remains ambiguous. Germline CDR1 reads DFQATT; CDR2 reads SNEGSKA (reference sequence). Trimming shortened V by 1 base and J by 8 bases, and 14 bases separated the two germline ends. The CDR3 has 13 residues. The CDR3, as DNA: TGCAGTGCTAGAGTAAGTCCCGACGGGGGCTACACCTTC. Its protein product is CSARVSPDGGYTF.

Of note for this clonotype: A much bigger clone sits one base away, suggesting this may be a read error. This chain connects TRBV7-9 to TRBJ2-3; D unresolved. V gave up 2 bases and J gave up 1 base, with 10 bases separating them. The CDR3 is made up of 15 amino acids. Germline V CDR1 and CDR2: SEHNR, FQNEAQ (reference sequence). This chain's CDR3 is CASSLTIACTDTQYF. DNA of the CDR3: TGTGCCAGCAGCTTAACTATAGCTTGCACAGATACGCAGTATTTT.

This clonotype ranks as medium-sized. The genes are TRBV6-4 and TRBJ2-3; 7 positions match TRBD2. V lost 3 bases, J lost 2 bases, and 2 bases stayed unmatched. This CDR3 comprises 14 residues. Germline lookup yields CDR1 MRHNA and CDR2 SNTAGT. The CDR3 nucleotides read TGTGCCAGCAGTGAAGGACTAGACACAGATACGCAGTATTTT. Translation: CASSEGLDTDTQYF.

The sample holds a few counts of this clonotype. The chain's CDR3 is CASSRDRGYGYTF. The CDR3 DNA sequence: TGTGCCAGCAGTCGGGACAGGGGCTATGGCTACACCTTC. This rearrangement joins TRBV5-4 to TRBJ1-2; TRBD1 agrees at 10 bases. The CDR3 length is 13 residues. Losses at the gene ends were 5 bases for V and 4 bases for J; bases not matched to a gene: 2. CDR1 and CDR2 from the germline V gene are SGHNT and YYREEE (reference sequence).

This clonotype has at least ten counts. The chain is built from TRBV5-1 and TRBJ2-2, with TRBD1 matching over 9 bases. The germline gives CDR1 SGHRS, CDR2 YFSETQ. There are 15 residues in the CDR3. With 4 bases clipped from V and 3 bases from J, the junction kept 4 bases outside the gene matches. For the CDR3, the DNA is TGCGCCAGCAGCATGACAGGGGGTTACACCGGGGAGCTGTTTTTT. It yields the protein CASSMTGGYTGELFF.

This clonotype showed up just once. Being one base from a much bigger clone, this may be a read error. The chain uses TRBV6-6 and TRBJ1-2; TRBD1 matches 7 bases. Germline V gene lookup returns CDR1 MNHNY and CDR2 SVGAGI (reference sequence). This CDR3 comprises 14 residues. The CDR3 loop reads CASRIGRGNYVYTF. In DNA form, the CDR3 reads TGTGCCAGCAGGATAGGCAGGGGGAACTATGTCTACACCTTC.

This clonotype has a count of ten or more. The chain combines TRBV20-1 with TRBJ1-1, with D maybe TRBD1 (6 bases). CDR1 is DFQATT, CDR2 SNEGSKA, per germline (reference sequence). The CDR3 extends over 11 amino acids. V lost 5 bases, J lost 10 bases, and 14 bases lay in between. CDR3 bases: TGCAGTGCTGGTACAGGGTGGGGAGCTTTCTTT. Its protein product is CSAGTGWGAFF.

The chain carries TRBV7-9 and TRBJ1-1; D unclear. Germline loops: CDR1 SEHNR, CDR2 FQNEAQ (reference sequence). The CDR3 is 14 residues long. The V and J ends lost 8 bases and 1 base respectively, with 14 bases between them. In nucleotides, the CDR3 is TGTGCCAGCGGGCAACCGGCAAGGAACACTGAAGCTTTCTTT. It encodes CASGQPARNTEAFF.

The chain has TRBV25-1 and TRBJ2-3; 11 nucleotides match TRBD1. The CDR3 has 17 residues. J gave up 2 bases and V 1 base, and 5 bases lay outside the gene matches. Germline loops: CDR1 MGHDK, CDR2 SYGVNS. Written as DNA, the CDR3 is TGTGCCAGCAGTGAATGGACAGGGGGCGTGTTCACAGATACGCAGTATTTT. Translating gives CASSEWTGGVFTDTQYF.

This clonotype was found many times. The chain is built from TRBV5-1 and TRBJ2-3; 11 bases match TRBD1. Germline V gene lookup returns CDR1 SGHRS and CDR2 YFSETQ. This CDR3 region has 17 residues. The V and J ends lost 1 base and 3 bases, in that order; junction bases with no gene match: 7. CDR3 bases: TGCGCCAGCAGCTTGTTCACCGGACAGGGGGCGACAGATACGCAGTATTTT. This codes for CASSLFTGQGATDTQYF.

This clonotype was detected a few times. The chain combines TRBV29-1 with TRBJ1-1; no reliable D call. The length of the CDR3 is 14 residues. In germline, CDR1 is SQVTM, CDR2 ANQGSEA. Trimming stripped 7 bases from V and 0 bases from J, with 15 bases between. DNA of the CDR3: TGCAGCGCACACCTGACGTCAATGAACACTGAAGCTTTCTTT. Translation: CSAHLTSMNTEAFF.

The table lists this clonotype with a few counts. The CDR3 DNA sequence: TGTGCCAGCAGCCGGGGGGGAGCGGGAGGGCGCTACGAGCAGTACTTC. This codes for CASSRGGAGGRYEQYF. The V and J genes are TRBV28 and TRBJ2-7, with 10 bases lining up with TRBD2. The CDR3 extends over 16 amino acids. V lost 6 bases and J lost 3; bases outside the gene matches: 11. Germline V gene sequence: CDR1 MDHEN, CDR2 SYDVKM. Using reference TRBV28 and TRBJ2-7 for the parts outside the CDR3, the full variable domain is DVKVTQSSRYLVKRTGEKVFLECVQDMDHENMFWYRQDPGLGLRLIYFSYDVKMKEKGDIPEGYSVSREKKERFSLILESASTNQTSMYLCASSRGGAGGRYEQYFGPGTRLTVT.

There are many counts of this clonotype. J is TRBJ1-5 and V is TRBV2; 11 bases match TRBD1. V shed 6 bases and J 4 bases; nucleotides not matched to a gene: 2. Per germline, CDR1 SNHLY and CDR2 FYNNEI. There are 14 residues in the CDR3. The CDR3 region has the DNA TGTGCCAGCAGGGACAGGGGGCAAAATCAGCCCCAGCATTTT. It codes for CASRDRGQNQPQHF.

The table lists this clonotype with many counts. The J gene is TRBJ2-7, the V gene TRBV6-5; D gene ambiguous. Trimming left V 0 bases short and J 4 bases short, with 10 bases between. The CDR3 is 14 residues long. Germline V gives CDR1 MNHEY, CDR2 SVGAGI. The DNA of the CDR3 is TGTGCCAGCAGTTACTCGAGTTCGCGGTACGAGCAGTACTTC. This sequence encodes CASSYSSSRYEQYF.

This clonotype showed up many times. The rearrangement uses TRBV29-1 and TRBJ2-7, with 11 bases aligning to TRBD1. Germline-derived CDR1 and CDR2 are SQVTM and ANQGSEA. This CDR3 comprises 14 residues. J gave up 4 bases and V 1 base, and 3 bases lay outside the gene matches. The CDR3 bases are TGCAGCGTTGAAGTGGGACAGGGGGGGTACGAGCAGTACTTC. Translated, it gives CSVEVGQGGYEQYF.

In this sample, this clonotype turned up many times. The V call is TRBV7-2, the J call TRBJ2-3; D is ambiguous. Looked up from germline, CDR1 is SGHTA and CDR2 is FQGNSA. The CDR3 loop spans 17 amino acids. The V gene lost 5 bases and the J gene lost 7 bases, with 25 bases spanning the gap. CDR3 loop: CASSAGSYGRGRYTQYF. The CDR3 nucleotides read TGTGCCAGCAGCGCCGGGTCCTACGGGCGAGGCAGGTATACGCAGTATTTT.

This clonotype qualifies as medium-sized. The V call is TRBV7-8, the J call TRBJ2-5, with 7 bases lining up with TRBD2. CDR1 is SGHVS and CDR2 is FQNEAQ in the germline V gene. The V and J ends lost 6 bases and 2 bases, in that order; junction bases with no gene match: 9. The CDR3 runs 15 residues. CDR3 loop: CASRAGAGGQETQYF. Written as DNA, the CDR3 is TGTGCCAGCAGGGCGGGAGCCGGCGGACAAGAGACCCAGTACTTC.

Note on this clonotype: This may be a read error: a much more frequent sequence differs by one nucleotide. The chain recombines TRBV3-1 with TRBJ2-2; no firm D call. V was clipped by 3 bases and J by 8 bases, with 7 bases between them. Germline assignment: CDR1 LGHDT and CDR2 YNNKEL (reference sequence). The CDR3 runs 12 residues. This CDR3 reads CASSQGEGELFF. DNA for the CDR3: TGTGCCAGCAGCCAGGGTGAGGGGGAGCTGTTTTTT.

This clonotype was seen repeatedly, ten times or more. V usage is TRBV5-5 and J usage is TRBJ1-2, with D maybe TRBD1 (6 bases). Looked up from germline, CDR1 is SGHKS and CDR2 is YYEKEE (reference sequence). Trimming left V 0 bases short and J 8 bases short, with 14 bases between. The CDR3 has 14 amino acids. CDR3 protein: CASSLELPGAGYTF. In DNA, the CDR3 is TGTGCCAGCAGCTTGGAGTTACCAGGGGCCGGCTACACCTTC.

Many counts were recorded for this clonotype. The rearrangement uses TRBV12-3 or TRBV12-4 and TRBJ1-1; unclear D gene. V lost 5 bases and J 1 base, leaving 11 bases between the germline ends. This CDR3 comprises 14 residues. CDR3 sequence reads: CASSPPGENTEAFF. CDR3 nucleotide sequence: TGTGCCAGCAGTCCACCGGGAGAGAACACTGAAGCTTTCTTT.

This clonotype was seen a few times. The chain combines TRBV5-1 with TRBJ1-6, with D possibly matching TRBD1 (6 bases). Per the germline V gene, CDR1 is SGHRS and CDR2 is YFSETQ. The CDR3 length is 13 residues. V was cut by 2 bases and J by 7 bases, with 7 bases left in between. CDR3 region: CASSFDRNSPLHF. The CDR3, as DNA: TGCGCCAGCAGCTTTGACAGGAATTCACCCCTCCACTTT.

There are many counts of this clonotype. V gene TRBV20-1 combines with J gene TRBJ2-5, with 7 bases aligning to TRBD2. This CDR3 spans 15 amino acids. CDR1 and CDR2 from the germline V gene are DFQATT and SNEGSKA (reference sequence). V dropped 3 bases and J dropped 5; count of bases not matched to a gene: 12. Written as DNA, the CDR3 is TGCAGTGCTAGGCCCCCCCAGACTAGCCGCGAGACCCAGTACTTC. It encodes CSARPPQTSRETQYF.

At least ten counts were recorded for this clonotype. CDR3 amino acids: CASSLMTDTQYF. The CDR3 coding sequence is TGTGCCAGCAGTTTAATGACAGATACGCAGTATTTT. The chain uses TRBV12-3 or TRBV12-4 and TRBJ2-3, with D unresolved. Trimming shortened V by 2 bases and J by 3 bases, and 3 bases separated the two germline ends. The CDR3 has 12 residues.

The rearrangement uses TRBV7-2 and TRBJ2-1, with TRBD2 matching over 11 bases. The V and J ends lost 10 bases and 0 bases, in that order; junction bases with no gene match: 8. There are 16 residues in the CDR3. Germline lookup yields CDR1 SGHTA and CDR2 FQGNSA. CDR3 DNA sequence: TGTGCCACCGCGACTAGCGGGGCACTCTCCTACAATGAGCAGTTCTTC. It codes for CATATSGALSYNEQFF.